The 13 T cell receptor beta chains below come from one sample, sequenced in a study of vaccination effects on CD4 cells after COVID-19. ViraFEST assay sequencing came after antigen-specific CD4+ T cells were expanded with viral peptide pools. Culture proceeded for 10 days, and CD4+ T cells were then isolated. Infection with SARS-CoV-2 occurred in the person between March and December 2020, and PCR confirmed it. Subjects were given two BNT162b2 or mRNA-1273 vaccine doses. These receptors' antigens are unknown. Some clones are missing from TCRdb's copy, which holds only in-frame ones; the method was immunoSEQ multiplex PCR. The profile shows about 18,000 clones, 76% of them singletons. The sequences come from CD4+ T cells from PBMCs cultured with SARS-CoV-2 spike peptides, collected after COVID-19 vaccination. These receptors were obtained from a human donor who had a prior SARS-CoV-2 infection.

The genes are TRBV7-5 and TRBJ2-7; the table assigns TRBD1, which was not confirmed against the DNA. TRBV7-5 is deemed a pseudogene. The CDR3 contains 17 residues. CDR3 in DNA: TGTGCCAGAAGCCCGGTCGGACAGGGGATGGAGGGCTACGAGCAGTACTTC. Residues: CARSPVGQGMEGYEQYF.

This sequence joins TRBV21-1 and TRBJ2-7. TRBV21-1 is annotated as a pseudogene. The CDR3 is made up of 14 amino acids. CDR3 coding DNA: TGTGCCAGCAGCAAGGGAAGGTTAGTCCCCGAGCAGTACTTC. Protein product: CASSKGRLVPEQYF.

This chain links TRBV19 with TRBJ2-7, with a possible D match to TRBD2 (6 bases). The germline CDR1 and CDR2 sequences are LNHDA and SQIVND (reference sequence). The CDR3 is 13 amino acids. The germline V and J ends were trimmed by 9 bases and 0 bases, with 12 bases remaining between them. The CDR3 region is CASRDLSSYEQYF. The CDR3 nucleotides are TGTGCCAGCCGGGACTTGAGCTCCTACGAGCAGTACTTC.

The rearrangement links TRBV19 to TRBJ1-2; weak D call: TRBD1 (6 bases). In germline, CDR1 is LNHDA, CDR2 SQIVND (reference sequence). CDR3 size: 15 residues. V lost 9 bases, J lost 9 bases, and 26 bases lay in between. CDR3 sequence reads: CASYSRGGSGISYTF. CDR3 bases: TGTGCCAGCTACTCCCGGGGGGGCAGCGGAATCAGCTACACCTTC.

As regards this clone: A junction end diverges from the germline sequence, so it may reflect a read error. The chain combines TRBV7-2 with TRBJ1-1; D ambiguous. The CDR3 is 14 amino acids. CDR1 is SGHTA and CDR2 is FQGNSA in the germline V gene. CDR3 coding DNA: TGTGCCAGCAGCGTAGCGGCCGGGATTGTTGAAGCTTTCTTT. Its translation is CASSVAAGIVEAFF.

V usage is TRBV7-2 and J usage is TRBJ2-2; D call uncertain. This CDR3 contains 14 residues. Germline V gives CDR1 SGHTA, CDR2 FQGNSA. V lost 3 bases to trimming and J lost 1 base, with 6 bases between them. CDR3 sequence (DNA): TGTGCCAGCAGCTTTTCCTGGAACACCGGGGAGCTGTTTTTT. Encoded protein: CASSFSWNTGELFF.

The chain employs TRBV11-2 and TRBJ2-3; TRBD2 aligns across 11 bases. With V trimmed by 3 bases and J by 4 bases, 6 bases remained unmatched. Germline V lookup: CDR1 SGHAT, CDR2 FQNNGV. The CDR3 contains 16 residues. The CDR3 DNA reads TGTGCCAGCAGCTTCCTAGCGGGGGGCGGGGCAGATACGCAGTATTTT. It yields the protein CASSFLAGGGADTQYF.

The chain links TRBV20-1 to TRBJ2-7, with no clear D. The CDR3 runs to 11 residues. Germline V gene lookup returns CDR1 DFQATT and CDR2 SNEGSKA (reference sequence). Trimming cost V 5 bases and J 0 bases, with 5 bases left between them. CDR3 nucleotides: TGCAGTGCTTTGGACTCCTACGAGCAGTACTTC. Its protein is CSALDSYEQYF.

This sequence joins TRBV3-1 (or the pseudogene TRBV3-2) and TRBJ1-5; D gene unclear. CDR1 is LGHDT, CDR2 YNNKEL, per germline (reference sequence). The CDR3 runs 15 residues. V lost 4 bases and J lost 7, with 17 bases in between. The CDR3 DNA reads TGTGCCAGCAGCCCCGGAGGGAGGGAAGGGCAGCCCCAGCATTTT. Its protein is CASSPGGREGQPQHF.

Only a few counts were recorded for this clone. The chain is built from TRBV6-2 or TRBV6-3 and TRBJ1-5; tentatively, D is TRBD1 (6 bases). The V gene lost 1 base and the J gene lost 9 bases, with 16 bases spanning the gap. This CDR3 has 15 amino acids. In germline, CDR1 is MNHEY, CDR2 SVGEGT. CDR3 DNA sequence: TGTGCCAGCAGTTACTATCCAGGGGCTGGGGTGCCCCAGCATTTT. This gives the protein CASSYYPGAGVPQHF.

This chain's CDR3 is CASSPPGSIYEQYF. The CDR3 DNA is TGTGCCAGCTCACCCCCGGGATCCATCTACGAGCAGTACTTC. The chain employs TRBV18 and TRBJ2-7; tentatively, D is TRBD2 (5 bases). The CDR3 totals 14 residues. V lost 3 bases and J lost 3, with 12 bases in between. The germline V gene encodes CDR1 KGHSH and CDR2 LQKENI.

The chain employs TRBV5-5 and TRBJ2-7, with 16 bases lining up with TRBD2. Trimming cost V 4 bases and J 6 bases; bases outside gene matches: 7. Germline values: CDR1 SGHKS, CDR2 YYEKEE (reference sequence). This CDR3 region has 16 residues. CDR3 region: CASSLTGTSGRGEQYF. The CDR3 DNA follows: TGTGCCAGCAGCCTGACCGGGACTAGCGGGAGGGGCGAGCAGTACTTC.

This clone has a single count. The V gene is TRBV7-5, the J gene TRBJ2-3; the table names TRBD2, a call not compared with the DNA. TRBV7-5 is recorded as a pseudogene. The CDR3 has 18 amino acids. The CDR3 region has the DNA TGTGCCAGAAGCTTAGAACTTGCGAGGACTAGTGGCACAGATACGCAGTATTTT. This translates into CARSLELARTSGTDTQYF.